Following are 23 T cell receptor beta chains from one sample sequenced in a study of cytomegalovirus exposure and HLA in healthy donors. Assay: immunoSEQ multiplex PCR; the TCRdb copy retains only in-frame clones and omits some. Here the sample spans 110,000 or so clones, approximately 86% being singletons. Sequencing was carried out using PBMCs. These receptor sequences come from a woman younger than 35 in good health and CMV-seropositive.

V gene TRBV10-3 combines with J gene TRBJ2-7; D is unclear. Trimming took off 3 bases at V and 0 bases at J, with 15 bases between the two ends. CDR1 and CDR2 (germline): ENHRY, SYGVKD. CDR3 size: 16 residues. The CDR3 DNA reads as TGTGCCATCAGTGAATCGGAGCCCTCTGCCTCCTACGAGCAGTACTTC. Encoded protein: CAISESEPSASYEQYF.

The V gene is TRBV30, the J gene TRBJ1-2; D gene ambiguous. Germline V gene sequence: CDR1 GTSNPN, CDR2 SVGIG (reference sequence). The CDR3 spans 14 residues. V shed 2 bases and J shed 7 bases, with 17 bases lying between them. CDR3 sequence (DNA): TGTGCCTGGAGTAGGAGGAGGGTCGGGAGTGGCTACACCTTC. Its translation: CAWSRRRVGSGYTF. The full variable domain, rest sourced from reference TRBV30 and TRBJ1-2, is SQTIHQWPATLVQPVGSPLSLECTVEGTSNPNLYWYRQAAGRGLQLLFYSVGIGQISSEVPQNLSASRPQDRQFILSSKKLLLSDSGFYLCAWSRRRVGSGYTFGSGTRLTVV.

The V gene is TRBV9, the J gene TRBJ2-5, with D hard to call. Germline V lookup: CDR1 SGDLS, CDR2 YYNGEE. V was pared by 1 base and J by 4 bases, with 14 bases between. This CDR3 is 15 amino acids long. Here the CDR3 DNA reads TGTGCCAGCAGCGTACTTCTAGGATTGGGAGAGACCCAGTACTTC. This encodes CASSVLLGLGETQYF.

V and J are TRBV9 and TRBJ2-1; TRBD2 matches 12 bases. V lost 0 bases, J lost 10 bases, and 17 bases stayed unmatched. This CDR3 contains 19 residues. CDR1 is SGDLS, CDR2 YYNGEE, per germline. CDR3 loop: CASSVVGGVGLAGSGEQFF. CDR3 coding DNA: TGTGCCAGCAGCGTAGTAGGTGGGGTGGGACTAGCGGGTTCGGGGGAGCAGTTCTTC.

The chain carries TRBV13 and TRBJ2-1; possible D gene TRBD2, 6 bases. This CDR3 has 16 amino acids. Per germline, CDR1 PRHDT and CDR2 FYEKMQ (reference sequence). Deletions cut 6 bases from V and 3 bases from J, with 18 bases between. The CDR3 sequence: CASRPGLAMLYNEQFF. In DNA, the CDR3 is TGTGCCAGCAGACCCGGCCTAGCGATGCTCTACAATGAGCAGTTCTTC.

The V call is TRBV5-1, the J call TRBJ1-3; 9 bases are shared with TRBD1. The CDR3 covers 16 residues. V gave up 3 bases and J gave up 4 bases; unmatched junction bases: 8. The germline CDR1 and CDR2 sequences are SGHRS and YFSETQ. CDR3: CASSSGDRVGGNTIYF. As DNA, the CDR3 is TGCGCCAGCAGCTCGGGGGACAGGGTCGGCGGAAACACCATATATTTT.

This clone was detected once. The rearrangement uses TRBV2 and TRBJ1-5; D ambiguous. Germline CDR1 reads SNHLY; CDR2 reads FYNNEI. V lost 2 bases and J lost 7, with 18 bases in between. This CDR3 has 16 amino acids. The CDR3 loop is CASSEFLIRDGQPQHF. CDR3 nucleotide sequence: TGTGCCAGCAGTGAATTCCTTATACGAGACGGGCAGCCCCAGCATTTT.

The rearrangement joins TRBV18 to TRBJ1-5, with no clear D. CDR3 length equals 13 residues. Germline V gene lookup returns CDR1 KGHSH and CDR2 LQKENI. Trimming pared 0 bases from V and 6 bases from J, leaving 6 bases between. The CDR3 DNA follows: TGTGCCAGCTCACCACCTGTCGGTCAGCCCCAGCATTTT. It is translated as CASSPPVGQPQHF.

V and J are TRBV6-1 and TRBJ2-5; perhaps TRBD2 as D (5 bases). The CDR3 has 15 amino acids. Germline V CDR1 and CDR2: MNHNS, SASEGT. V lost 2 bases and J lost 0, with 10 bases in between. The CDR3 nucleotides read TGTGCCAGCAGTGAACAGGAGGATTACCAAGAGACCCAGTACTTC. It codes for CASSEQEDYQETQYF.

The chain carries TRBV9 and TRBJ1-6; tentatively, D is TRBD1 (6 bases). The CDR3 has 15 amino acids. The germline V gene encodes CDR1 SGDLS and CDR2 YYNGEE. Trimming shortened V by 0 bases and J by 9 bases, and 13 bases separated the two germline ends. The CDR3 sequence is CASSVGPEGGSPLHF. In DNA, the CDR3 is TGTGCCAGCAGCGTAGGTCCGGAAGGGGGTTCACCCCTCCACTTT.

In nucleotides, the CDR3 is TGTGCCAGCAGCAGATCAACAGGGGACGAGCAGTACTTC. Its translation: CASSRSTGDEQYF. The V gene is TRBV5-5, the J gene TRBJ2-7; 7 bases map to TRBD1. The CDR3 has 13 residues. Germline V gives CDR1 SGHKS, CDR2 YYEKEE (reference sequence). Losses at the gene ends were 4 bases for V and 5 bases for J; bases not matched to a gene: 6.

The chain carries TRBV19 and TRBJ1-1; 9 bases map to TRBD1. The CDR3 totals 14 residues. Trimming cost V 4 bases and J 1 base; bases outside gene matches: 1. The V gene's germline CDR1 is LNHDA and CDR2 SQIVND (reference sequence). Here the CDR3 DNA reads TGTGCCAGTAGTAAGGGACAGGGGAACACTGAAGCTTTCTTT. Amino acid sequence: CASSKGQGNTEAFF.

This chain links TRBV25-1 with TRBJ1-1, with TRBD1 identical over 8 bases. There are 15 residues in the CDR3. Germline V lookup: CDR1 MGHDK, CDR2 SYGVNS. V was clipped by 3 bases and J by 3 bases; unmatched bases: 6. The CDR3 DNA reads TGTGCCAGCAGTGAGGGGGACAGGTTGTACACTGAAGCTTTCTTT. Its protein is CASSEGDRLYTEAFF.

The genes are TRBV11-1 and TRBJ1-2; 8 nucleotides match TRBD1. CDR3 length equals 14 residues. Germline loops: CDR1 SGHAT, CDR2 FQDESV (reference sequence). Trimming took 3 bases from V and 5 from J; bases not matched to a gene: 5. This chain's CDR3 is CASSFGQGAYGYTF. The CDR3 region has the DNA TGTGCCAGCAGCTTCGGACAGGGAGCGTATGGCTACACCTTC.

This clone was seen a single time. The chain has TRBV4-2 and TRBJ2-7, with a tentative D call TRBD1 (7 bases). The CDR3 is made up of 15 amino acids. Trimming left V 0 bases short and J 4 bases short, with 13 bases between. Germline loops: CDR1 LGHNA, CDR2 YNFKEQ. DNA of the CDR3: TGTGCCAGCAGCCAAGACCCAGGGGGGAAGTACGAGCAGTACTTC. This codes for CASSQDPGGKYEQYF.

The gene calls are TRBV7-9 and TRBJ2-7, with D possibly TRBD2 on 5 matching bases. Germline V gene data show CDR1 as SEHNR and CDR2 as FQNEAQ (reference sequence). With 6 bases removed from V and 0 bases from J, the gap between germline ends came to 21 bases. The CDR3 totals 17 residues. The CDR3 sequence: CASSYRPAGESSYEQYF. The CDR3 DNA sequence: TGTGCCAGCAGTTACAGACCGGCCGGGGAAAGCTCCTACGAGCAGTACTTC.

The rearrangement links TRBV14 to TRBJ2-7, with TRBD1 as a possible D gene (6 bases). Trimming took 3 bases from V and 2 from J, leaving 20 bases between them. Germline loops: CDR1 SGHDN, CDR2 FVKESK. CDR3 length: 17 residues. This chain's CDR3 is CASSHVKEGTNPYEQYF. Here the CDR3 DNA reads TGTGCCAGCAGCCACGTGAAAGAGGGGACAAACCCCTACGAGCAGTACTTC. Together with reference TRBV14 and TRBJ2-7, the CDR3 gives the full variable domain: EAGVTQFPSHSVIEKGQTVTLRCDPISGHDNLYWYRRVMGKEIKFLLHFVKESKQDESGMPNNRFLAERTGGTYSTLKVQPAELEDSGVYFCASSHVKEGTNPYEQYFGPGTRLTVT.

DNA for the CDR3: TGTGCCAGCAGCTTAATTAGCGGGGGGGCCCATGAGCAGTTCTTC. This sequence encodes CASSLISGGAHEQFF. This chain connects TRBV7-2 to TRBJ2-1; 11 bases align to TRBD2. The CDR3 has 15 amino acids. V lost 2 bases and J lost 8; bases outside the gene matches: 5. CDR1 SGHTA and CDR2 FQGNSA come from the germline V gene. Supplemented by reference TRBV7-2 and TRBJ2-1, the full variable domain reads GAGVSQSPSNKVTEKGKDVELRCDPISGHTALYWYRQSLGQGLEFLIYFQGNSAPDKSGLPSDRFSAERTGGSVSTLTIQRTQQEDSAVYLCASSLISGGAHEQFFGPGTRLTVL.

The chain recombines TRBV19 with TRBJ2-7; 10 bases line up with TRBD1. Per the germline V gene, CDR1 is LNHDA and CDR2 is SQIVND (reference sequence). This CDR3 region has 15 residues. V was clipped by 3 bases and J by 3 bases; unmatched bases: 5. CDR3 sequence (DNA): TGTGCCAGTAGTATCCAGGACAGGGGGATCTACGAGCAGTACTTC. Translated: CASSIQDRGIYEQYF.

V usage is TRBV28 and J usage is TRBJ2-1; 8 nucleotides agree with TRBD2. Trimming removed 6 bases from V and 9 bases from J; junction bases left unmatched: 4. Germline V CDR1 and CDR2: MDHEN, SYDVKM. There are 12 residues in the CDR3. The CDR3 nucleotides are TGTGCCAGCAGGAGCGGGAGCGGTGAGCAGTTCTTC. Protein product: CASRSGSGEQFF.

This clone was observed a single time. The chain is built from TRBV11-2 and TRBJ2-3, with D perhaps matching TRBD2 (5 bases). The CDR3 has 14 amino acids. From germline, CDR1 is SGHAT and CDR2 FQNNGV. V was clipped by 8 bases and J by 1 base, with 13 bases between them. DNA for the CDR3: TGTGCCAGCGCGGCGGGCCCTGGCACAGATACGCAGTATTTT. Its protein product is CASAAGPGTDTQYF.

The chain is built from TRBV18 and TRBJ2-1, with 7 bases that match TRBD1. Trimming at V came to 3 bases and at J to 7 bases, leaving 3 bases not matched to a gene. CDR3 size: 13 residues. Germline CDR1 is KGHSH and CDR2 is LQKENI. CDR3 sequence reads: CASSPATGNEQFF. The CDR3 DNA sequence: TGTGCCAGCTCACCCGCGACAGGGAATGAGCAGTTCTTC.

The chain couples TRBV14 to TRBJ2-1; 10 nucleotides align to TRBD2. Germline trimming cut 4 bases from V and 8 bases from J; bases unmatched to any gene: 8. The CDR3 has 15 amino acids. Germline V gives CDR1 SGHDN, CDR2 FVKESK. In nucleotides, the CDR3 is TGTGCCAGCAGCCTTCCGGGACTAGCGTTTCATGAGCAGTTCTTC. Translation gives CASSLPGLAFHEQFF. Using reference TRBV14 and TRBJ2-1 for the parts outside the CDR3, the full variable domain is EAGVTQFPSHSVIEKGQTVTLRCDPISGHDNLYWYRRVMGKEIKFLLHFVKESKQDESGMPNNRFLAERTGGTYSTLKVQPAELEDSGVYFCASSLPGLAFHEQFFGPGTRLTVL.